This TCR beta chain is drawn from a study of response to subunit inactivated influenza vaccine. TCRdb re-called the RT-PCR reads through MiXCR, storing one row per CDR3 protein. This sample has more than 550,000 distinct CDR3 sequences, with about 10% found just once. The CDR3 runs to 12 residues. V was cut by 6 bases and J by 4 bases, with 7 bases left in between. This clonotype was counted a few times. Sequenced material: PBMCs from blood, taken on the day of vaccination. The TCR originated in a man aged 50 to 60 who received an inactivated influenza vaccine. The rearrangement links TRBV12-3 or TRBV12-4 to TRBJ1-5, with D unresolved. CDR3 residues: CASRGRNQPQHF. Written as DNA, the CDR3 is TGTGCCAGCAGGGGTAGAAATCAGCCCCAGCATTTT.